Presented here are 14 T cell receptor beta chains from one specimen sequenced in a study of cytotoxic CD8 clonotypes in ibrutinib-treated CLL. Data came from immunoSEQ multiplex PCR; TCRdb stores just in-frame clones and leaves some out. Of 300,000 to 400,000 clones in the sample, roughly 67% are singletons; the top ten hold around 6.3%. This material consisted of PBMCs, taken after 36 months of ibrutinib treatment. These receptors originate from a human donor with chronic lymphocytic leukemia.

The chain combines TRBV29-1 with TRBJ2-3; D gene unclear. There are 12 residues in the CDR3. Germline V lookup: CDR1 SQVTM, CDR2 ANQGSEA. V shed 7 bases and J shed 4 bases, with 12 bases lying between them. CDR3 DNA sequence: TGCAGCGCCCGACGGACCTCAGATACGCAGTATTTT. Protein: CSARRTSDTQYF.

The chain's CDR3 is CASSDGTSYNSPLHF. The CDR3 DNA sequence: TGTGCCAGCAGCGACGGGACATCCTATAATTCACCCCTCCACTTT. The chain links TRBV9 to TRBJ1-6; possibly TRBD1 for D (6 bases). The length of the CDR3 is 15 residues. Germline assignment: CDR1 SGDLS and CDR2 YYNGEE. Trimming removed 3 bases at V and 1 base at J, with 8 bases between.

This clone was detected a few times. This chain links TRBV10-1 with TRBJ2-2, with TRBD2 identical over 10 bases. This CDR3 has 16 residues. The germline CDR1 and CDR2 sequences are WNHNN and SYGVQD (reference sequence). Unmatched junction bases numbered 2, after V lost 3 bases and J lost 1 base. DNA of the CDR3: TGCGCCAGCAGTGACCGACTAGCGGGGAACACCGGGGAGCTGTTTTTT. Translating it yields CASSDRLAGNTGELFF.

This rearrangement joins TRBV27 to TRBJ1-5, with D hard to call. V shed 4 bases and J shed 4 bases, with 11 bases lying between them. CDR1 MNHEY and CDR2 SMNVEV come from the germline V gene (reference sequence). The CDR3 contains 14 residues. The CDR3 DNA reads TGTGCCAGCAGTTCTCCGGACGGAAATCAGCCCCAGCATTTT. This gives the protein CASSSPDGNQPQHF.

The chain joins TRBV6-5 to TRBJ2-7; the D gene is possibly TRBD1 (6 bases). Trimming took 0 bases from V and 5 from J, leaving 14 bases between them. This CDR3 is 15 amino acids long. The germline gives CDR1 MNHEY, CDR2 SVGAGI. CDR3 amino acids: CASSYSPATGHEQYF. CDR3 bases: TGTGCCAGCAGTTACTCGCCGGCAACAGGGCACGAGCAGTACTTC.

The rearrangement joins TRBV7-2 to TRBJ2-4; no definite D call. The CDR3 consists of 16 residues. The V gene lost 5 bases and the J gene lost 3 bases, with 17 bases spanning the gap. Germline values: CDR1 SGHTA, CDR2 FQGNSA. The CDR3 bases are TGTGCCAGCAGCCAACCTCCTCGGTTCGTCAAAAACATTCAGTACTTC. The encoded protein is CASSQPPRFVKNIQYF.

This rearrangement joins TRBV19 to TRBJ1-2, with TRBD1 identical over 12 bases. V shed 4 bases, J shed 3 bases, and the junction held 6 bases outside the gene matches. Germline CDR1 LNHDA, CDR2 SQIVND (reference sequence). This CDR3 region has 16 residues. As DNA, the CDR3 is TGTGCCAGTAGTACGGGGACAGGGGGCCGGGACTATGGCTACACCTTC. Protein: CASSTGTGGRDYGYTF. The full variable domain, its missing parts supplied by reference TRBV19 and TRBJ1-2, is DGGITQSPKYLFRKEGQNVTLSCEQNLNHDAMYWYRQDPGQGLRLIYYSQIVNDFQKGDIAEGYSVSREKKESFPLTVTSAQKNPTAFYLCASSTGTGGRDYGYTFGSGTRLTVV.

The V call is TRBV29-1, the J call TRBJ1-2; TRBD1 aligns across 8 bases. V shed 6 bases and J 6 bases; nucleotides not matched to a gene: 9. The CDR3 is made up of 13 amino acids. Germline V gene lookup returns CDR1 SQVTM and CDR2 ANQGSEA. CDR3 residues: CSVLLTGGDGYTF. CDR3 DNA sequence: TGCAGCGTCCTTCTAACAGGGGGAGATGGCTACACCTTC.

The chain carries TRBV28 and TRBJ1-5; 7 positions match TRBD1. The CDR3 is 15 amino acids. V shed 7 bases, J shed 0 bases, and the junction held 6 bases outside the gene matches. Germline V gene sequence: CDR1 MDHEN, CDR2 SYDVKM. In DNA form, the CDR3 reads TGTGCCAGCATTGAGGGGGCAGTTAGCAATCAGCCCCAGCATTTT. Amino acid sequence: CASIEGAVSNQPQHF.

This clone came up a few times. This sequence joins TRBV6-1 and TRBJ1-5, with 8 positions matching TRBD1. V was pared by 5 bases and J by 11 bases, with 8 bases of the junction left unmatched. Germline V gene lookup returns CDR1 MNHNS and CDR2 SASEGT. This CDR3 comprises 13 residues. This chain's CDR3 is CASSSKDRATQHF. For the CDR3, the DNA is TGTGCCAGCAGTTCTAAGGACAGGGCCACCCAGCATTTT.

V gene TRBV14 combines with J gene TRBJ2-1; D is undetermined. Per germline, CDR1 SGHDN and CDR2 FVKESK. Trimming removed 5 bases at V and 0 bases at J, with 14 bases between. This CDR3 region has 16 residues. CDR3 nucleotide sequence: TGTGCCAGCAGCAAGACAACTCCAAGCTCCTACAATGAGCAGTTCTTC. Its translation: CASSKTTPSSYNEQFF.

The chain joins TRBV19 to TRBJ1-2, with a weak D call TRBD1 (5 bases). The length of the CDR3 is 13 residues. Trimming took 3 bases from V and 4 from J, leaving 9 bases between them. CDR1 and CDR2 (germline): LNHDA, SQIVND (reference sequence). The CDR3 here is CASSIDRTYGYTF. The CDR3 nucleotides read TGTGCCAGTAGTATTGACAGAACCTATGGCTACACCTTC. Full variable domain (missing parts from reference TRBV19 and TRBJ1-2): DGGITQSPKYLFRKEGQNVTLSCEQNLNHDAMYWYRQDPGQGLRLIYYSQIVNDFQKGDIAEGYSVSREKKESFPLTVTSAQKNPTAFYLCASSIDRTYGYTFGSGTRLTVV.

The chain is built from TRBV4-1 and TRBJ1-2, with D tentatively TRBD1 (5 bases). Germline CDR1 MGHRA, CDR2 YSYEKL. Trimming removed 3 bases at V and 1 base at J, with 12 bases between. The CDR3 sequence is 15 residues long. CDR3 loop: CASSHVTDSNYGYTF. The CDR3 region has the DNA TGCGCCAGCAGCCATGTTACAGACAGTAACTATGGCTACACCTTC.

This CDR3 reads CASSLAPSVYEQYF. The CDR3 coding sequence is TGCGCCAGCAGCTTGGCCCCTAGTGTGTACGAGCAGTACTTC. This rearrangement joins TRBV5-1 to TRBJ2-7; D is unresolved. The CDR3 spans 14 residues. The V end was cut by 0 bases, the J end by 4 bases, with 11 bases between. From germline, CDR1 is SGHRS and CDR2 YFSETQ.